This T cell receptor (beta chain) was identified during a study of follicular helper T cells after annual influenza vaccination. Study outcomes and limitations: Only roughly 10-20% of analyzed cells yielded productive TCRB sequences.

This clone was seen more than once but under ten times. Its target is not known. The protocol was immunoSEQ multiplex PCR, while the TCRdb copy is restricted to in-frame clones and leaves out a portion. The sample lists 9,400 or so clones; roughly 80% were seen once. V lost 2 bases, J lost 7 bases, and 6 bases stayed unmatched. In germline, CDR1 is MDHEN, CDR2 SYDVKM. The CDR3 consists of 15 residues. As for time point: 2015-2016 season, pre-vaccination. This sample comprised CXCR5+ CD38- circulating T follicular helper cells from blood, obtained on the day of influenza vaccination. Subset in this sample: circulating Tfh, non-naive CD4+CXCR5+PD-1+ (ICOS+CD38+ or ICOS-CD38-). The chain is built from TRBV28 and TRBJ2-1, with 9 bases identical to TRBD2. The origin of this receptor is an adult who received the influenza vaccine. CDR3 protein: CASSLDSGSGNEQFF. The CDR3 DNA reads TGTGCCAGCAGTTTAGATAGCGGGAGTGGTAATGAGCAGTTCTTC. Drawing the rest from reference TRBV28 and TRBJ2-1, the complete variable domain is DVKVTQSSRYLVKRTGEKVFLECVQDMDHENMFWYRQDPGLGLRLIYFSYDVKMKEKGDIPEGYSVSREKKERFSLILESASTNQTSMYLCASSLDSGSGNEQFFGPGTRLTVL.